These 12 T cell receptor beta chains share one sample of origin, sequenced in a study of blood T cell repertoires in COVID-19. Repertoires were generated with immunoSEQ multiplex PCR, while TCRdb's copy carries only in-frame clones and drops some. Among 110,000 or so clones, over 70% were seen once, and the ten largest hold about 6.6%. The sequenced sample consisted of peripheral blood. These receptors all stem from a woman in her forties or fifties with acute or convalescent COVID-19.

V and J are TRBV28 and TRBJ2-3; D gene unclear. Germline V lookup: CDR1 MDHEN, CDR2 SYDVKM. Deletions cut 5 bases from V and 3 bases from J, with 6 bases between. The CDR3 loop spans 12 amino acids. As DNA, the CDR3 is TGTGCCAGCAGTCGAACAACAGATACGCAGTATTTT. Amino acids: CASSRTTDTQYF.

This chain connects TRBV5-1 to TRBJ1-4; a weak D match, TRBD1 (5 bases). The germline CDR1 and CDR2 sequences are SGHRS and YFSETQ. There are 15 residues in the CDR3. The germline V and J ends were trimmed by 0 bases and 4 bases, with 10 bases remaining between them. CDR3 coding DNA: TGCGCCAGCAGCTTGGTTCCAGGGATTAATGAAAAACTGTTTTTT. Translated, it gives CASSLVPGINEKLFF.

J is TRBJ1-5 and V is TRBV19; 8 bases align to TRBD1. The CDR3 loop spans 17 amino acids. V was pared by 6 bases and J by 0 bases, with 10 bases of the junction left unmatched. Germline-derived CDR1 and CDR2 are LNHDA and SQIVND (reference sequence). CDR3 DNA: TGTGCCAGTAGCCCTCCTGACAGGGGCCTTAGCAATCAGCCCCAGCATTTT. Protein: CASSPPDRGLSNQPQHF. The full variable domain, its missing parts supplied by reference TRBV19 and TRBJ1-5, is DGGITQSPKYLFRKEGQNVTLSCEQNLNHDAMYWYRQDPGQGLRLIYYSQIVNDFQKGDIAEGYSVSREKKESFPLTVTSAQKNPTAFYLCASSPPDRGLSNQPQHFGDGTRLSIL.

The J gene is TRBJ1-6, the V gene TRBV5-6; D not certain. This CDR3 is 14 amino acids long. V lost 2 bases and J 7 bases, leaving 10 bases between the germline ends. Germline assignment: CDR1 SGHDT and CDR2 YYEEEE. CDR3 sequence (DNA): TGTGCCAGCAGCTTTGAACGGTTGAATTCACCCCTCCACTTT. As protein: CASSFERLNSPLHF.

This chain connects TRBV6-5 to TRBJ2-7, with 7 bases matching TRBD1. This CDR3 is 15 amino acids long. CDR1 is MNHEY and CDR2 is SVGAGI in the germline V gene. Trimming cost V 4 bases and J 5 bases; bases outside gene matches: 11. The CDR3 protein is CASSSLRQGLNEQYF. The CDR3 DNA reads as TGTGCCAGCAGTTCGCTGAGACAGGGTCTCAACGAGCAGTACTTC.

This chain uses TRBV10-1 with TRBJ2-7; 8 bases agree with TRBD1. V shed 3 bases and J 2 bases; nucleotides not matched to a gene: 3. Germline CDR1 reads WNHNN; CDR2 reads SYGVQD (reference sequence). The CDR3 sequence is 14 residues long. For the CDR3, the DNA is TGCGCCAGCAGTGAAGGACAGGGTACCTACGAGCAGTACTTC. This codes for CASSEGQGTYEQYF.

This clone was observed a few times. The chain carries TRBV28 and TRBJ1-2; D gene ambiguous. The CDR3 spans 11 residues. V lost 6 bases to trimming and J lost 10 bases, with 12 bases between them. The germline V gene encodes CDR1 MDHEN and CDR2 SYDVKM. CDR3 in DNA: TGTGCCAGCAGCTCTCGGACTACCTACACCTTC. Translating it yields CASSSRTTYTF.

This chain uses TRBV4-1 with TRBJ1-2, with 7 bases identical to TRBD1. The junction had 8 bases not matched to a gene; V was cut back by 5 bases and J by 2 bases. CDR3 length: 15 amino acids. The germline gives CDR1 MGHRA, CDR2 YSYEKL. This chain's CDR3 is CASSVGTVGNYGYTF. CDR3 DNA: TGCGCCAGCAGCGTGGGGACAGTAGGCAACTATGGCTACACCTTC.

The DNA of the CDR3 is TGTGCCTGGAGTATCAGGAACACTGAAGCTTTCTTT. Amino acids: CAWSIRNTEAFF. This chain links TRBV30 with TRBJ1-1; D is ambiguous. Germline lookup yields CDR1 GTSNPN and CDR2 SVGIG (reference sequence). Trimming pared 2 bases from V and 1 base from J, leaving 5 bases between. This CDR3 is 12 amino acids long.

The rearrangement uses TRBV18 and TRBJ2-5; D gene unclear. V was shortened by 0 bases and J by 4 bases, with 6 bases between the two germline ends. CDR1 and CDR2 (germline): KGHSH, LQKENI. The CDR3 sequence is 13 residues long. The CDR3 DNA is TGTGCCAGCTCACCACCCCGCGTAGAGACCCAGTACTTC. This translates into CASSPPRVETQYF.

The chain joins TRBV27 to TRBJ1-2; 7 bases fit TRBD1. V was clipped by 2 bases and J by 6 bases; unmatched bases: 12. The CDR3 contains 16 residues. CDR1 is MNHEY and CDR2 is SMNVEV in the germline V gene (reference sequence). The CDR3 region has the DNA TGTGCCAGCAGTTTAGGGTGGGGACAGTGGGGAGATGGCTACACCTTC. Its translation is CASSLGWGQWGDGYTF.

This clone was observed a few times. This chain links TRBV27 with TRBJ1-6, with 8 bases that match TRBD1. The germline V gene encodes CDR1 MNHEY and CDR2 SMNVEV (reference sequence). The CDR3 runs 16 residues. With 5 bases clipped from V and 6 bases from J, the junction kept 9 bases outside the gene matches. CDR3 bases: TGTGCCAGCAGTACACGACAGGGGCCCATTAATTCACCCCTCCACTTT. The encoded protein is CASSTRQGPINSPLHF.